The clone carrying this T cell receptor (beta chain) appeared a single time. This record belongs to a study of Ad26.COV2.S vaccination and SARS-CoV-2 variants. TCRdb's copy holds only in-frame clones and misses some; the assay was immunoSEQ multiplex PCR. The sample includes 300,000 to 350,000 clones, about 85% of them seen just once. Indicated treatment: over 15 received Ad26.COV2.S at low or high dose, single or two shots; 5 received placebo; per-sample allocation not given. Collection of samples fell on day 63 after the first vaccine or placebo injection. The sample was peripheral blood, taken in a trial of Ad26.COV2.S vaccine versus placebo. The clonotype was recovered from a person between 18 and 65 years old who received the Ad26.COV2.S COVID-19 vaccine or a placebo.

The CDR3 sequence is CASSLPGNEKLFF. In DNA form, the CDR3 reads TGTGCCAGCAGCTTGCCGGGCAATGAAAAACTGTTTTTT. The V and J genes are TRBV5-5 and TRBJ1-4; D remains unclear. From germline, CDR1 is SGHKS and CDR2 YYEKEE (reference sequence). The CDR3 runs 13 residues. V was clipped by 1 base and J by 5 bases, with 6 bases between them.